The clone carrying this TCR beta chain was recorded once. Its antigen remains unidentified. This CDR3 contains 12 residues. V was trimmed by 6 bases and J by 5 bases, leaving 9 bases between them. Germline V gene sequence: CDR1 SGHNT, CDR2 YYREEE (reference sequence). The sample belongs to a study of shared clonotypes between healthy human individuals. Study as a whole: For every donor, three CD4 naive, three CD4 memory, two CD8 naive and one CD8 memory plates were used.

The table came from immunoSEQ multiplex PCR; TCRdb's copy has only in-frame clones and leaves some out. Among more than 550,000 clones listed, around 90% were seen once. Study results and limitations: Naive CD4 clonotype sharing across four donors was about 5.3%. There were few donors, and this limited the genetic and exposure-history diversity represented.

This receptor was identified in a man between 18 and 35 years old in good health. Some clones in this sample may be carry-over from other donors' samples. The source material was memory CD8+ T cells from PBMCs. Subset indicated: CD45RO+ cells pooled with CCR7-negative TemRA cells. The chain joins TRBV5-4 to TRBJ2-1; D is possibly TRBD2 (5 bases). CDR3 in amino acids: CASISGNNEQFF. The CDR3 DNA reads TGTGCCAGCATTTCGGGGAACAATGAGCAGTTCTTC.